The source of this TCR beta chain is a study of T cell changes during pregnancy in multiple sclerosis. The CDR3 has 15 amino acids. CDR1 and CDR2 (germline): SGHTA, FQGTGA. The V and J ends lost 6 bases and 4 bases, in that order; junction bases with no gene match: 10. Sequencing used immunoSEQ multiplex PCR; TCRdb keeps in-frame clones, though not all of them. Of around 68,000 clones in the sample, 85% to 95% were seen once. The sample consisted of CD4+ T cells from peripheral blood mononuclear cells, taken before pregnancy. V and J are TRBV7-3 and TRBJ1-1; TRBD1 matches 8 bases. The clonotype was recovered from a female donor with multiple sclerosis, enrolled in a pregnancy study. CDR3 amino acids: CASRETDTGGTEAFF. The DNA of the CDR3 is TGTGCCAGCAGGGAAACAGATACAGGGGGCACTGAAGCTTTCTTT.